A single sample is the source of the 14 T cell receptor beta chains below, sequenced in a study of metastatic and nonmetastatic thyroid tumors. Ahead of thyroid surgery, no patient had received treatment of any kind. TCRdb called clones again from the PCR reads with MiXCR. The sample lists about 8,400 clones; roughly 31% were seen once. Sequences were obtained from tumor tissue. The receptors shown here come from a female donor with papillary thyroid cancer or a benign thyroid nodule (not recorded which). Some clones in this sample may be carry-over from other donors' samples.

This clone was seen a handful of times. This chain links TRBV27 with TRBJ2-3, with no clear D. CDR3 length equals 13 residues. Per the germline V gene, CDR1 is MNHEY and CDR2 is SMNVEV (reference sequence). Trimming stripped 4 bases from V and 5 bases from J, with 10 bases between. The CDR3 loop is CASSSNYQDTQYF. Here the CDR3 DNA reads TGTGCCAGCAGTTCAAACTACCAAGATACGCAGTATTTT.

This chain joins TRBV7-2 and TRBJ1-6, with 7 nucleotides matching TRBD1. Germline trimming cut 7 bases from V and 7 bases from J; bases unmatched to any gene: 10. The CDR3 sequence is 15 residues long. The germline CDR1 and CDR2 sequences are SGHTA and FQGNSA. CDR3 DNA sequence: TGTGCCAGCACCCTATCGGCAGGGGGGAATTCACCCCTCCACTTT. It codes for CASTLSAGGNSPLHF.

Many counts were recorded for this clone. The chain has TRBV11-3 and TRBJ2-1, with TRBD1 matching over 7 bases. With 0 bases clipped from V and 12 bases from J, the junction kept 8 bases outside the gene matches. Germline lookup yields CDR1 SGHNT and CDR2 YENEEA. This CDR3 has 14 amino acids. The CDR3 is CASSLDFTGAGQFF. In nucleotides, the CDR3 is TGTGCCAGCAGCTTAGACTTTACAGGGGCCGGGCAGTTCTTC.

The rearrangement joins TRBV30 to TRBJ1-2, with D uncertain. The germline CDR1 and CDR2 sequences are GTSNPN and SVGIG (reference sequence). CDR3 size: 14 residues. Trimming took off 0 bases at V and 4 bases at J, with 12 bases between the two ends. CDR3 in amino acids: CAWSVQGLLYGYTF. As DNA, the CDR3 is TGTGCCTGGAGTGTACAAGGACTTCTCTATGGCTACACCTTC.

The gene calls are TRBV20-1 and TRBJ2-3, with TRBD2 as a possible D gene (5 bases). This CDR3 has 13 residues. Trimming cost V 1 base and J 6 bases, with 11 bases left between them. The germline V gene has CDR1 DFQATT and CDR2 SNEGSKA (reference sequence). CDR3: CSARGPGKDTQYF. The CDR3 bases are TGCAGTGCTAGAGGGCCCGGGAAGGATACGCAGTATTTT.

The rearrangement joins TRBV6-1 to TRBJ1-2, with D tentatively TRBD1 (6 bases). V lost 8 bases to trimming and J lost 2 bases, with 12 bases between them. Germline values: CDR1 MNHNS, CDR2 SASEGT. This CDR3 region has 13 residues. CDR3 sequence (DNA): TGTGCCAGCGGAGGGGGGGCGAACTATGGCTACACCTTC. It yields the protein CASGGGANYGYTF.

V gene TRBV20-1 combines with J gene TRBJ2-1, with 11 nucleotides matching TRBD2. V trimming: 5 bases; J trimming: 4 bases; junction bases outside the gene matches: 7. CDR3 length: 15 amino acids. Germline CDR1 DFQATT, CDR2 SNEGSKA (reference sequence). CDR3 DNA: TGCAGTGCTTTACTAGCGGGAGTGATGTACAATGAGCAGTTCTTC. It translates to CSALLAGVMYNEQFF.

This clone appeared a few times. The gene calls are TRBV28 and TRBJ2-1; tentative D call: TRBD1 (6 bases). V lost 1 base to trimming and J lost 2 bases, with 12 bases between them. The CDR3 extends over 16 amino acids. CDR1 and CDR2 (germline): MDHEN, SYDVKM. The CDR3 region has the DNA TGTGCCAGCAGTTTATCTCAGGGGCCCCCCTACAATGAGCAGTTCTTC. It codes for CASSLSQGPPYNEQFF. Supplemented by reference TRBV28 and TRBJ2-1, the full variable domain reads DVKVTQSSRYLVKRTGEKVFLECVQDMDHENMFWYRQDPGLGLRLIYFSYDVKMKEKGDIPEGYSVSREKKERFSLILESASTNQTSMYLCASSLSQGPPYNEQFFGPGTRLTVL.

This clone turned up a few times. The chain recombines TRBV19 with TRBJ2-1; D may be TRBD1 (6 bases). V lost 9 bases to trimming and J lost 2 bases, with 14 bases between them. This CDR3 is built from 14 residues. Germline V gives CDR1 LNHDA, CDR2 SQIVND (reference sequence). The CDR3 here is CASADREAYNEQFF. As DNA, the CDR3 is TGTGCCAGCGCGGACAGAGAGGCCTACAATGAGCAGTTCTTC.

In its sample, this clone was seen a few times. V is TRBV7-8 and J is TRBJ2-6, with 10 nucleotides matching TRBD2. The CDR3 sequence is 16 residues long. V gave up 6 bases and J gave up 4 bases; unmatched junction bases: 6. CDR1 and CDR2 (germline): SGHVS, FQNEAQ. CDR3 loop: CASSPAGGLGANVLTF. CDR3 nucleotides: TGTGCCAGCAGTCCAGCGGGAGGGCTCGGGGCCAACGTCCTGACTTTC.

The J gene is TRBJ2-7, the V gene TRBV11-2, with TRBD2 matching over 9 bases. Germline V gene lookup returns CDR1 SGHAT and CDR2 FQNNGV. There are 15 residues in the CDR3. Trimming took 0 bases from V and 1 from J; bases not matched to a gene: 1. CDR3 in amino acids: CASSLEGLASYEQYF. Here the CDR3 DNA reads TGTGCCAGCAGCTTAGAAGGACTAGCGTCCTACGAGCAGTACTTC.

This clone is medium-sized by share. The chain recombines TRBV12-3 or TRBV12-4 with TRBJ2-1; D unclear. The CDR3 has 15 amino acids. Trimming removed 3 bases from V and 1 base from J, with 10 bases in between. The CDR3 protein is CASSFGTGSYNEQFF. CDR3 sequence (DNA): TGTGCCAGCAGTTTCGGTACCGGATCCTACAATGAGCAGTTCTTC.

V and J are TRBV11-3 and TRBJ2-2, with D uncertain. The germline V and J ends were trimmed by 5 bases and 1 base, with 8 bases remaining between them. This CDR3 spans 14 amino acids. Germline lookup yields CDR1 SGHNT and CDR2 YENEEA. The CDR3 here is CASSPRQNTGELFF. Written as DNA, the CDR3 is TGTGCCAGCAGCCCCCGACAGAACACCGGGGAGCTGTTTTTT.

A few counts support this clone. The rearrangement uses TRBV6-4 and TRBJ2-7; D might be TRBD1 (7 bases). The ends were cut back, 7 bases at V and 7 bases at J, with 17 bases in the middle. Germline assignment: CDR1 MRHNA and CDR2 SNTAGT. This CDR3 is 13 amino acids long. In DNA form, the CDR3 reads TGTGCCAGCAAAATTAAGGGGGCGGGAGAGCAGTACTTC. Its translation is CASKIKGAGEQYF.